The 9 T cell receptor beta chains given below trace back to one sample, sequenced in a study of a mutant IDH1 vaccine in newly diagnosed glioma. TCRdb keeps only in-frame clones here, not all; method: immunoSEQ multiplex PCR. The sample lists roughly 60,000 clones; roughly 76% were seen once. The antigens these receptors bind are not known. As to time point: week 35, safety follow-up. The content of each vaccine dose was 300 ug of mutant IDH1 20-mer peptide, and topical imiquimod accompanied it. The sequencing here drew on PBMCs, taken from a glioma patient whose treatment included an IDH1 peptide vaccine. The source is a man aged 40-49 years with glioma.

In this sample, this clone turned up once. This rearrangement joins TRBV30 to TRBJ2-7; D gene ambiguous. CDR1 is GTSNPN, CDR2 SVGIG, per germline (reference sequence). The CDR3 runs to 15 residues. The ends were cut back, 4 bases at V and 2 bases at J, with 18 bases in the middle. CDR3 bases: TGTGCCTGGACTGCACGGTTCCCCTTCCCCTACGAGCAGTACTTC. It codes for CAWTARFPFPYEQYF.

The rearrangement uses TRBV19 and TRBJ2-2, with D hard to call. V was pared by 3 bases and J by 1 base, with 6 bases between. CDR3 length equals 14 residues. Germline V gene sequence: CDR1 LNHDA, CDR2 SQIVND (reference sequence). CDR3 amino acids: CASSIVLNTGELFF. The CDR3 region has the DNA TGTGCCAGTAGTATTGTTCTGAACACCGGGGAGCTGTTTTTT.

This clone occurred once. The CDR3 DNA follows: TGTGCCAGCAGTGAGACAAAAGCAAGCACAGATACGCAGTATTTT. The encoded protein is CASSETKASTDTQYF. The chain combines TRBV6-4 with TRBJ2-3; D is ambiguous. V gave up 3 bases and J gave up 0 bases, with 10 bases separating them. CDR3 size: 15 residues. Germline loops: CDR1 MRHNA, CDR2 SNTAGT.

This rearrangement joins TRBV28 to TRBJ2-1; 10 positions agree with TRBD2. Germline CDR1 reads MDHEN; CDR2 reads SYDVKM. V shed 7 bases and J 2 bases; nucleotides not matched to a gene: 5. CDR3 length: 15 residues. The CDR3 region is CASIYGLAAYNEQFF. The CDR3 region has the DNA TGTGCCAGCATTTACGGACTAGCGGCCTACAATGAGCAGTTCTTC.

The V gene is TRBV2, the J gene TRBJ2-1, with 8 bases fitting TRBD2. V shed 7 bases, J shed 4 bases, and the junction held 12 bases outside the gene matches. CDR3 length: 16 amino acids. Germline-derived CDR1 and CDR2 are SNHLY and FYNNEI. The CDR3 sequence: CASTRALAGPYNEQFF. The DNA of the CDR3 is TGTGCCAGCACCCGGGCCTTAGCGGGGCCTTACAATGAGCAGTTCTTC.

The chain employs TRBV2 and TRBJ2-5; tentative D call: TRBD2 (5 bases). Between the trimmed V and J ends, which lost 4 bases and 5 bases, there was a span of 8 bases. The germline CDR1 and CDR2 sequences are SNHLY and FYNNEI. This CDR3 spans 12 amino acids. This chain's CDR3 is CASSALDETQYF. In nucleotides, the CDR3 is TGTGCCAGCAGTGCACTAGATGAGACCCAGTACTTC.

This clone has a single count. In nucleotides, the CDR3 is TGTGCCAGCAGCTCTGCCAGGGAGTTCTATGGCTACACCTTC. The encoded protein is CASSSAREFYGYTF. This sequence joins TRBV5-4 and TRBJ1-2; D might be TRBD1 (5 bases). The CDR3 has 14 residues. The V end lost 3 bases, the J end lost 4 bases, and 13 bases lay between the germline ends. Germline loops: CDR1 SGHNT, CDR2 YYREEE (reference sequence).

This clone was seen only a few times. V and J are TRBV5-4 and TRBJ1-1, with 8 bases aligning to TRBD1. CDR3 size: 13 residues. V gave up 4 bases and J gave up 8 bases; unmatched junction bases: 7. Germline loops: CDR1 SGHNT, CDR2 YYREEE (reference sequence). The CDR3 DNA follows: TGTGCCAGCAGCGGACAGGGTCGGTCCGAAGCTTTCTTT. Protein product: CASSGQGRSEAFF.

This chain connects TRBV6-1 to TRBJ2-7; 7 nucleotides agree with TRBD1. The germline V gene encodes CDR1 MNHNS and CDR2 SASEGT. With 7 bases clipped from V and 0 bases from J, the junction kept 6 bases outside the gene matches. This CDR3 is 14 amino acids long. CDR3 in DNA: TGTGCCAGCACCCCGACAGGGTCCTCCTACGAGCAGTACTTC. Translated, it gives CASTPTGSSYEQYF.